These 15 T cell receptor beta chains were sequenced from one sample in a study of early T cells in non-severe SARS-CoV-2 infection. TCRdb independently ran MiXCR on the 5' RACE reads; one entry per CDR3 protein. This table has some 30,000 distinct CDR3 sequences, roughly 5.6% appearing once. Specimen: whole blood. Every receptor here comes from an adult who was a healthcare worker with PCR-confirmed SARS-CoV-2 infection or an uninfected control (not recorded which).

This clonotype appeared many times. The chain couples TRBV11-2 to TRBJ2-1; TRBD1 agrees at 9 bases. This CDR3 region has 16 residues. Germline trimming cut 1 base from V and 8 bases from J; bases unmatched to any gene: 9. The germline gives CDR1 SGHAT, CDR2 FQNNGV. The CDR3 coding sequence is TGTGCCAGCAGCTTAGCGCCGGGACAGGGTTTTGATGAGCAGTTCTTC. Translation gives CASSLAPGQGFDEQFF.

This clonotype has a count of ten or more. V is TRBV12-3 or TRBV12-4 and J is TRBJ1-2; D gene ambiguous. The ends were cut back, 1 base at V and 4 bases at J, with 13 bases in the middle. The CDR3 is 15 amino acids. The CDR3 spells CASSLDRQRPYGYTF. DNA of the CDR3: TGTGCCAGCAGTTTAGACCGTCAAAGGCCCTATGGCTACACCTTC.

This clonotype has at least ten counts. This sequence joins TRBV6-6 and TRBJ1-5, with 7 bases fitting TRBD1. Germline loops: CDR1 MNHNY, CDR2 SVGAGI (reference sequence). The CDR3 is 13 amino acids. J lost 10 bases, V lost 5 bases, and 8 bases had no gene match. CDR3 nucleotides: TGTGCCAGCAGTCCGGGGACAGCCTTACCCCAGCATTTT. Translated: CASSPGTALPQHF.

This clonotype showed up just a few times. The CDR3 coding sequence is TGTGCCAGCAGCTCCTTTCCAATGAACACTGAAGCTTTCTTT. Encoded protein: CASSSFPMNTEAFF. The chain couples TRBV11-2 to TRBJ1-1, with D uncertain. The CDR3 is 14 residues long. Germline V gives CDR1 SGHAT, CDR2 FQNNGV. Trimming shortened V by 4 bases and J by 0 bases, and 9 bases separated the two germline ends.

The chain carries TRBV18 and TRBJ1-1, with TRBD1 matching over 8 bases. Per germline, CDR1 KGHSH and CDR2 LQKENI. The trim removed 6 bases at V and 4 bases at J, leaving 10 bases unmatched. CDR3 length equals 15 residues. In nucleotides, the CDR3 is TGTGCCAGCTCCCAAATGACAGGGGCGAGCACTGAAGCTTTCTTT. Encoded protein: CASSQMTGASTEAFF. Full variable domain (remainder filled in from reference TRBV18 and TRBJ1-1): NAGVMQNPRHLVRRRGQEARLRCSPMKGHSHVYWYRQLPEEGLKFMVYLQKENIIDESGMPKERFSAEFPKEGPSILRIQQVVRGDSAAYFCASSQMTGASTEAFFGQGTRLTVV.

This clonotype showed up many times. The chain is built from TRBV7-8 and TRBJ1-4, with a possible D match to TRBD1 (6 bases). V dropped 3 bases and J dropped 3 bases, with 11 bases sitting between them. CDR1 and CDR2 (germline): SGHVS, FQNEAQ. CDR3 length equals 15 residues. CDR3 region: CASSFGTGSNEKLFF. CDR3 coding DNA: TGTGCCAGCAGCTTCGGAACAGGGTCTAATGAAAAACTGTTTTTT.

This clonotype showed up just a few times. This rearrangement joins TRBV6-5 to TRBJ2-7; no clear D gene. CDR3 length equals 13 residues. V gave up 5 bases and J gave up 4 bases, with 12 bases separating them. The germline V gene has CDR1 MNHEY and CDR2 SVGAGI. CDR3 protein: CASSPAMGYEQYF. The CDR3 nucleotides read TGTGCCAGCAGTCCCGCGATGGGGTACGAGCAGTACTTC.

This clonotype was counted ten times or more. The rearrangement joins TRBV29-1 to TRBJ2-3; a possible D gene is TRBD1 (5 bases). Trimming left V 6 bases short and J 12 bases short, with 16 bases between. Germline V gene data show CDR1 as SQVTM and CDR2 as ANQGSEA. CDR3 length: 11 amino acids. Here the CDR3 DNA reads TGCAGCGTGAACTACAGGAGCCGCCAGTATTTT. As protein: CSVNYRSRQYF.

In this sample, this clonotype turned up a few times. The chain employs TRBV6-5 and TRBJ2-1; D remains ambiguous. Deletions cut 7 bases from V and 0 bases from J, with 19 bases between. The CDR3 has 17 residues. Germline V gene sequence: CDR1 MNHEY, CDR2 SVGAGI. DNA for the CDR3: TGTGCCAGCAAAGTTTTTCCCCTCACGAGCTCCTACAATGAGCAGTTCTTC. It translates to CASKVFPLTSSYNEQFF.

The sample holds many counts of this clonotype. V is TRBV10-2 and J is TRBJ2-1, with D unresolved. Germline CDR1 reads WSHSY; CDR2 reads SAAADI. The CDR3 runs to 12 residues. V was trimmed by 10 bases and J by 0 bases, leaving 7 bases between them. In nucleotides, the CDR3 is TGCGCCACCTCGGACTCCTACAATGAGCAGTTCTTC. Its protein product is CATSDSYNEQFF.

This clonotype was seen at least ten times. The V and J genes are TRBV27 and TRBJ2-1; the D call may be TRBD1 or TRBD2 (5 bases each). The CDR3 has 16 amino acids. Trimming pared 5 bases from V and 10 bases from J, leaving 24 bases between. CDR1 is MNHEY, CDR2 SMNVEV, per germline (reference sequence). The CDR3 nucleotides read TGTGCCAGCAGTCCTTCGATGGGGGAGAAAGGGTCCGAGCAGTTCTTC. It is translated as CASSPSMGEKGSEQFF.

This clonotype was counted many times. J is TRBJ2-2 and V is TRBV5-1; 9 bases map to TRBD2. The CDR3 extends over 17 amino acids. The junction had 5 bases not matched to a gene; V was cut back by 2 bases and J by 0 bases. CDR1 is SGHRS and CDR2 is YFSETQ in the germline V gene. The CDR3 coding sequence is TGCGCCAGCAGCTTTGGTAGCGGGAGCGCGAACACCGGGGAGCTGTTTTTT. Translating gives CASSFGSGSANTGELFF.

This clonotype has ten or more counts. The chain combines TRBV5-1 with TRBJ1-1; no definite D call. There are 14 residues in the CDR3. The germline V gene has CDR1 SGHRS and CDR2 YFSETQ. Trimming took off 2 bases at V and 1 base at J, with 9 bases between the two ends. In DNA form, the CDR3 reads TGCGCCAGCAGCTTAGGTCCGGAGAACACTGAAGCTTTCTTT. Its translation: CASSLGPENTEAFF.

Ten or more counts support this clonotype. The chain uses TRBV7-9 and TRBJ2-6, with D perhaps matching TRBD2 (6 bases). CDR1 and CDR2 (germline): SEHNR, FQNEAQ (reference sequence). V shed 7 bases and J shed 3 bases, with 13 bases lying between them. The CDR3 contains 15 residues. The CDR3 loop reads CASKLRGGGANVLTF. The CDR3 DNA sequence: TGTGCCAGCAAATTAAGGGGAGGTGGGGCCAACGTCCTGACTTTC. The full variable domain, with the rest looked up from reference TRBV7-9 and TRBJ2-6, is DTGVSQNPRHKITKRGQNVTFRCDPISEHNRLYWYRQTLGQGPEFLTYFQNEAQLEKSRLLSDRFSAERPKGSFSTLEIQRTEQGDSAMYLCASKLRGGGANVLTFGAGSRLTVL.

In this sample, this clonotype is medium-sized (0.01 to 0.1%). The CDR3, as DNA: TGTGCCAGCAGTGCGGACCCGGGAGACACAGATACGCAGTATTTT. Translated, it gives CASSADPGDTDTQYF. The V call is TRBV6-4, the J call TRBJ2-3, with D tentatively TRBD2 (6 bases). V was clipped by 4 bases and J by 2 bases, with 13 bases between them. Germline CDR1 and CDR2: MRHNA and SNTAGT. The CDR3 is 15 amino acids.